This record concerns one T cell receptor beta chain sequence. This clone has a handful of counts. Its binding antigen is unknown. No much larger clone is present one base from it, and per-base qualities are unavailable. The sample is drawn from a study of beta chain features in type 1 diabetes (dated by TCRdb to 2016 to 2018). About the full investigation: Patients and healthy donors did not differ in mean age, gender distribution, total cell number or subset yield. A total of roughly 99,000,000 sorted cells were examined across all samples, and the number of cells per subset was strongly correlated with RNA yield. The study compared the TCRB repertoires of sorted circulating CD4+ T cell subsets in recently diagnosed type 1 diabetes patients with those in matched healthy donors. Naive and central memory subsets were obtained from all 30 or so donors, but regulatory and stem cell-like memory subsets were isolated from only 8 patients and roughly eight healthy donors. On the study overall, not on this receptor specifically: Because small numbers of individuals were included in the HLA sub-analyses, any influence of HLA type on TCRB rearrangement was left unresolved. Type 1 diabetes patients showed a moderate but significant shortening of TCRB CDR3 length in all four CD4+ subsets. Shorter templates might have been favored by PCR, but patient and control samples were amplified and corrected together, so both groups would have been affected equally by any skew. Naive, central memory and regulatory TCRB repertoires appeared more similar among patients than among healthy donors. Sequencing cDNA rather than genomic DNA could over-represent highly expressing activated cells, although activation and CD3 levels did not differ between groups. Patients with type 1 diabetes made fewer insertions and deleted more nucleotides at VDJ recombination sites, implying thymic rearrangement abnormalities.

A single peripheral blood draw of around 0.11 L on average was collected from each donor into heparinised tubes. A BD FACSAria II was used to sort naive, central memory, regulatory and stem cell-like memory CD4+ T cells with a panel that included CD45RO, CCR7, CD25, CD127, CD95 and CD27. Every sorted population had a purity above 95%. PBMCs were separated immediately by Lymphoprep density gradient centrifugation and were stained directly, without being cultured. Samples were stained and sorted in pairs, with one healthy donor and one patient per experiment, so that batch effects were minimized. All of the isolated RNA was reverse transcribed with the High Capacity cDNA Reverse Transcription Kit, so expressed TCRB transcripts were sequenced. Naive, central memory and regulatory T cell samples underwent deep immunoSEQ sequencing, averaging about 3.5 million total reads per sample. After sorted cells were lysed in RLT buffer, RNA was extracted with DNase-treated RNeasy Micro or Mini kits, with the choice depending on cell number. To prevent cross-contamination, each cell subset was processed individually, whereas patient and healthy donor samples were processed jointly. The immunoSEQ multiplex PCR was used to amplify TCRB sequences from cDNA, generating 87-bp fragments that spanned the CDR3 region. Sequencing of the amplicons was performed on the Illumina HiSeq platform. The original pipeline was this. PCR bias was computationally corrected using synthetic template baselines, reads within Hamming distance 2 were collapsed, and singletons that could not be merged were discarded. Reads were aligned against IMGT so that V, D and J genes, CDR3 length and insertions or deletions at six rearrangement sites could be assigned. Within each subset, clonotype counts were normalized to sorted cell number, and only after that were true diversity and Gini coefficients computed with the tcR R package. The overlap coefficient, calculated on TCRB nucleotide sequences, was used to quantify repertoire sharing. Out-of-frame TCRB sequences from naive cells were analyzed to stand in for the pre-selection repertoire. Not all clones reach the TCRdb copy of this immuneACCESS table, which keeps in-frame sequences only. Checked studies attribute under half of the gap to unresolved V genes and leave the rest unexplained. That table is the source of V, J and clone size, and D and trimming were worked out from the DNA. Counted in this sample were about 360,000 clones; roughly 12% of them appeared once. Of the sample, around 0.0099% falls within the top ten clones.

From cysteine to phenylalanine, the CDR3 is 14 amino acids long. Only the CDR3 DNA is retained, 42 bases long and in frame from the first base. V and J are trimmed by 7 bases and 2 bases, and the gene matches miss 8 bases of the junction. This receptor was obtained from a woman aged 18-30 years with type 1 diabetes. Sequenced: naive CD4+ T cells from blood. The cell subset or site label on this specimen signifies: true naive CD4+ T cells. The rearrangement joined TRBV23-1 to TRBJ2-7, and TRBD1 aligns with 7 junction nucleotides. TRBV23-1 has ORF status, its function being uncertain. The DNA is as follows: TGCGCCAGCACACTACGGGACAGAGCCTACGAGCAGTACTTC. The encoded protein is CASTLRDRAYEQYF.